Shown below are 23 T cell receptor beta chains from a single sample sequenced in a study of blood T cell repertoires in COVID-19. Using immunoSEQ multiplex PCR, the repertoire was profiled, and TCRdb retains in-frame clones only, with some absent. The repertoire holds approximately 52,000 clones, with approximately 92% as singletons. Sequenced: peripheral blood. Receptors originate from a man in his 60s with active COVID-19.

The rearrangement joins TRBV30 to TRBJ2-6, with 12 bases fitting TRBD2. Germline CDR1 reads GTSNPN; CDR2 reads SVGIG (reference sequence). This CDR3 spans 18 amino acids. With 4 bases clipped from V and 0 bases from J, the junction kept 7 bases outside the gene matches. The CDR3 DNA reads TGTGCCTGGACCGGGACTAGCGGGCCAAGCTCTGGGGCCAACGTCCTGACTTTC. Translating gives CAWTGTSGPSSGANVLTF.

The chain links TRBV18 to TRBJ2-7, with 10 bases lining up with TRBD1. The V gene end was trimmed by 5 bases and the J gene end by 4 bases; junction bases not matched to a gene: 2. The CDR3 is 13 residues long. Germline assignment: CDR1 KGHSH and CDR2 LQKENI. CDR3 in DNA: TGTGCCAGCTCAAGGGACAGGGGTTACGAGCAGTACTTC. Translating gives CASSRDRGYEQYF.

The chain combines TRBV11-1 with TRBJ1-4, with D uncertain. With 5 bases removed from V and 2 bases from J, the gap between germline ends came to 9 bases. Germline CDR1 SGHAT, CDR2 FQDESV (reference sequence). CDR3 length: 14 residues. As DNA, the CDR3 is TGTGCCAGCAGCGCAGGCCAGACTAATGAAAAACTGTTTTTT. This gives the protein CASSAGQTNEKLFF.

The chain combines TRBV27 with TRBJ2-7, with 9 bases matching TRBD1. In germline, CDR1 is MNHEY, CDR2 SMNVEV (reference sequence). J was trimmed by 0 bases and V by 6 bases; bases with no gene match: 3. The CDR3 is 14 residues long. The CDR3 DNA reads TGTGCCAGCAGGCGGGACAGGGACTCCTACGAGCAGTACTTC. It translates to CASRRDRDSYEQYF.

This chain connects TRBV12-5 to TRBJ2-7; D possibly corresponds to TRBD1 (6 bases). The V gene lost 1 base and the J gene lost 9 bases, with 13 bases spanning the gap. The CDR3 covers 13 residues. The germline CDR1 and CDR2 sequences are LGHNT and FRNRAP. The CDR3 here is CASGLAGAQAQYF. CDR3 in DNA: TGTGCTAGTGGTTTGGCAGGGGCCCAAGCGCAGTACTTC.

J is TRBJ1-5 and V is TRBV5-4; TRBD1 matches at 7 bases. The CDR3 spans 13 residues. V was clipped by 4 bases and J by 5 bases; unmatched bases: 3. Germline lookup yields CDR1 SGHNT and CDR2 YYREEE (reference sequence). For the CDR3, the DNA is TGTGCCAGCAGCCGCGACAGGGATCAGCCCCAGCATTTT. Protein product: CASSRDRDQPQHF. Supplemented by reference TRBV5-4 and TRBJ1-5, the full variable domain reads ETGVTQSPTHLIKTRGQQVTLRCSSQSGHNTVSWYQQALGQGPQFIFQYYREEENGRGNFPPRFSGLQFPNYSSELNVNALELDDSALYLCASSRDRDQPQHFGDGTRLSIL.

This chain links TRBV6-2 or TRBV6-3 with TRBJ1-2; TRBD1 agrees at 9 bases. The CDR3 contains 16 residues. Germline V gene data show CDR1 as MNHEY and CDR2 as SVGEGT. J was trimmed by 6 bases and V by 2 bases; bases with no gene match: 10. The CDR3 reads CASSYQQGALPDGYTF. The CDR3, as DNA: TGTGCCAGCAGTTACCAACAGGGGGCGCTCCCGGATGGCTACACCTTC.

J is TRBJ1-1 and V is TRBV4-2; D gene unclear. This CDR3 contains 13 residues. The ends were cut back, 0 bases at V and 7 bases at J, with 9 bases in the middle. Germline CDR1 is LGHNA and CDR2 is YNFKEQ. The CDR3: CASSQDRVSEAFF. CDR3 sequence (DNA): TGTGCCAGCAGCCAAGATCGAGTTAGTGAAGCTTTCTTT.

This chain joins TRBV5-1 and TRBJ1-2; D gene uncertain. Germline-derived CDR1 and CDR2 are SGHRS and YFSETQ. The V gene lost 4 bases and the J gene lost 1 base, with 11 bases spanning the gap. CDR3 length: 14 amino acids. CDR3 in DNA: TGCGCCAGCAGCCCCCCCGGGAATAACTATGGCTACACCTTC. Translated, it gives CASSPPGNNYGYTF.

V and J are TRBV7-2 and TRBJ2-1; 7 bases align to TRBD2. This CDR3 has 15 amino acids. Germline V CDR1 and CDR2: SGHTA, FQGNSA. J was trimmed by 2 bases and V by 2 bases; bases with no gene match: 3. The CDR3 DNA reads TGTGCCAGCAGCTTATCCGGGAGGACCTACAATGAGCAGTTCTTC. Amino acids: CASSLSGRTYNEQFF.

V and J are TRBV13 and TRBJ2-3; maybe TRBD2 (5 bases). V was trimmed by 5 bases and J by 2 bases, leaving 14 bases between them. Germline loops: CDR1 PRHDT, CDR2 FYEKMQ (reference sequence). CDR3 size: 15 residues. The CDR3 sequence: CASSLGEVNTDTQYF. As DNA, the CDR3 is TGTGCCAGCAGCCTGGGAGAGGTGAACACAGATACGCAGTATTTT.

The chain has TRBV7-9 and TRBJ1-4; 7 bases match TRBD1. Unmatched junction bases numbered 5, after V lost 5 bases and J lost 8 bases. The CDR3 totals 13 residues. In germline, CDR1 is SEHNR, CDR2 FQNEAQ (reference sequence). CDR3 DNA sequence: TGTGCCAGCAGCCGACAGGGAGGCGAAAAACTGTTTTTT. Translation gives CASSRQGGEKLFF.

This chain connects TRBV27 to TRBJ1-5; 11 bases fit TRBD1. Unmatched junction bases numbered 5, after V lost 5 bases and J lost 5 bases. Germline lookup yields CDR1 MNHEY and CDR2 SMNVEV (reference sequence). The CDR3 is 15 residues long. CDR3 sequence reads: CASSPDRGRDQPQHF. The CDR3 DNA sequence: TGTGCCAGCAGTCCGGACAGGGGGCGCGATCAGCCCCAGCATTTT.

The chain combines TRBV28 with TRBJ1-2; the D gene is possibly TRBD1 (6 bases). The CDR3 loop spans 16 amino acids. The germline V gene has CDR1 MDHEN and CDR2 SYDVKM. The V gene lost 6 bases and the J gene lost 5 bases, with 22 bases spanning the gap. CDR3 amino acids: CASRGATGGGRYGYTF. The CDR3 DNA is TGTGCCAGCAGAGGCGCGACAGGCGGGGGGCGTTATGGCTACACCTTC.

The V call is TRBV7-3, the J call TRBJ2-2, with TRBD2 matching 7 bases. This CDR3 has 16 amino acids. Losses at the gene ends were 0 bases for V and 5 bases for J; bases not matched to a gene: 6. Germline CDR1 is SGHTA and CDR2 is FQGTGA. In nucleotides, the CDR3 is TGTGCCAGCAGCTTAACAAGCGGGACGAGGACCGGGGAGCTGTTTTTT. Protein: CASSLTSGTRTGELFF.

The chain is built from TRBV18 and TRBJ1-1; weak D call: TRBD1 (5 bases). With 2 bases removed from V and 1 base from J, the gap between germline ends came to 14 bases. The germline gives CDR1 KGHSH, CDR2 LQKENI. This CDR3 has 16 residues. CDR3 protein: CASSPGGEMWNTEAFF. As DNA, the CDR3 is TGTGCCAGCTCACCAGGGGGGGAAATGTGGAACACTGAAGCTTTCTTT.

The genes are TRBV27 and TRBJ1-4; D is undetermined. V was clipped by 5 bases and J by 8 bases, with 18 bases between them. Germline V lookup: CDR1 MNHEY, CDR2 SMNVEV (reference sequence). This CDR3 region has 15 residues. The CDR3 is CASSPHEDGREKLFF. In DNA form, the CDR3 reads TGTGCCAGCAGTCCACACGAGGATGGCCGGGAAAAACTGTTTTTT.

The chain uses TRBV11-2 and TRBJ2-1; 7 nucleotides match TRBD2. The CDR3 length is 16 residues. Germline CDR1 and CDR2: SGHAT and FQNNGV. Losses at the gene ends were 0 bases for V and 15 bases for J; bases not matched to a gene: 17. Here the CDR3 reads CASSLDERDLLGSRFF. CDR3 nucleotide sequence: TGTGCCAGCAGCTTAGATGAGCGGGACTTACTCGGCAGTCGGTTCTTC.

The count of this clone is one. The DNA for the CDR3 is TGCGCCAGCAGCCAAGACCCCCGGGACAGCGAGCAGTACTTC. Protein: CASSQDPRDSEQYF. The chain has TRBV4-3 and TRBJ2-7; 7 bases match TRBD1. V dropped 0 bases and J dropped 6; count of bases not matched to a gene: 5. The CDR3 totals 14 residues. Per the germline V gene, CDR1 is LGHNA and CDR2 is YSLEER.

The J gene is TRBJ2-3, the V gene TRBV18; 8 bases are shared with TRBD2. Per the germline V gene, CDR1 is KGHSH and CDR2 is LQKENI. J lost 2 bases, V lost 3 bases, and 7 bases had no gene match. The CDR3 consists of 16 residues. The CDR3 reads CASSPRLSGNTDTQYF. For the CDR3, the DNA is TGTGCCAGCTCACCGCGACTTAGCGGGAACACAGATACGCAGTATTTT.

This clone was observed a handful of times. The rearrangement joins TRBV5-6 to TRBJ1-6; D unresolved. The length of the CDR3 is 13 residues. The V end was cut by 0 bases, the J end by 12 bases, with 10 bases between. Germline-derived CDR1 and CDR2 are SGHDT and YYEEEE. The CDR3 DNA follows: TGTGCCAGCAGCTTGGCCGTCGGGGAACCCCTCCACTTT. Translation gives CASSLAVGEPLHF. Drawing the rest from reference TRBV5-6 and TRBJ1-6, the complete variable domain is DAGVTQSPTHLIKTRGQQVTLRCSPKSGHDTVSWYQQALGQGPQFIFQYYEEEERQRGNFPDRFSGHQFPNYSSELNVNALLLGDSALYLCASSLAVGEPLHFGNGTRLTVT.

The chain employs TRBV5-5 and TRBJ1-2; D perhaps matches TRBD1 (5 bases). V was trimmed by 3 bases and J by 4 bases, leaving 16 bases between them. This CDR3 comprises 15 residues. Germline loops: CDR1 SGHKS, CDR2 YYEKEE (reference sequence). CDR3 loop: CASSSSLQTAYGYTF. The CDR3 coding sequence is TGTGCCAGCAGCTCCTCCCTACAGACAGCCTATGGCTACACCTTC.

This chain connects TRBV3-1 (or the pseudogene TRBV3-2) to TRBJ2-7; 7 bases line up with TRBD1. This CDR3 has 14 amino acids. V lost 1 base to trimming and J lost 2 bases; unmatched junction nucleotides: 2. Germline V gives CDR1 LGHDT, CDR2 YNNKEL (reference sequence). In DNA, the CDR3 is TGTGCCAGCAGCCAAGCTGACAGGGCCTACGAGCAGTACTTC. Translating gives CASSQADRAYEQYF.